A selection of T cell receptor beta chains follows, all from one sample in a study of T cells after posttransplantation cyclophosphamide. Method: immunoSEQ multiplex PCR; TCRdb's copy keeps in-frame clones and lacks some. The sample carries fewer than 20,000 clones, 94% recorded once. Specimen: naive CD4+ T cells sorted from blood. The receptors stem from a woman aged 45 to 65 in good health and a related stem cell transplant donor. CDR3s include the opening cysteine and the closing phenylalanine or tryptophan.

cdr3_aa	v_call	j_call
CASSPRDRTDTQYF	TRBV18	TRBJ2-3
CASSLDRGPSGYTF	TRBV7-8	TRBJ1-2
CATSKTGPGRTQYF	TRBV15	TRBJ2-5
CASSLIQGETEAFF	TRBV19	TRBJ1-1
CASSSRDFAYEQYF	TRBV7-8	TRBJ2-7
CASSLTSYGYTF	TRBV28	TRBJ1-2
CASSTRSGVDEKLFF	TRBV19	TRBJ1-4
CASSQEGSGSDTQYF	TRBV4-3	TRBJ2-3
CASSPLTLLAPSTDTQYF	TRBV4-2	TRBJ2-3
CASRRGDTEAFF	TRBV12-5	TRBJ1-1
CASAYGKNYGYIF	TRBV19	TRBJ1-2
CASSLGQGRSYTF	TRBV7-2	TRBJ1-2
CASRKSGVPEKLFF	TRBV6-5	TRBJ1-4
CASSVTDSGNTIYF	TRBV5-1	TRBJ1-3
CASSPGLTYGYTF	TRBV11-1	TRBJ1-2
CASSVGQGAYEQYF	TRBV9	TRBJ2-7
CASSVRREAHIVLNEQFF	TRBV5-1	TRBJ2-1
CASSSRAGGPRDTQYF	TRBV27	TRBJ2-3
CASSGTPGQVHGYTF	TRBV5-5	TRBJ1-2
CAWKEGRGNTGELFF	TRBV30	TRBJ2-2
CASRITGDQETQYF	TRBV19	TRBJ2-5
CASSPQGAENIQYF	TRBV6-6	TRBJ2-4
CASSSSIAKNIQYF	TRBV13	TRBJ2-4
CASSPDRGRGNEQFF	TRBV7-2	TRBJ2-1
CASSPGLANTEAFF	TRBV6-6	TRBJ1-1
CASSRGYEQFF	TRBV11-3	TRBJ2-1
CASGGGGNTIYF	TRBV9	TRBJ1-3
CASSPPGARPRYEQYF	TRBV4-1	TRBJ2-7
CAMRGEGGRDSPLHF	TRBV19	TRBJ1-6
CASSGKLAASSYNEQFF	TRBV5-1	TRBJ2-1
CASRVSNQPQHF	TRBV28	TRBJ1-5
CASSIEAGQANTGELFF	TRBV5-1	TRBJ2-2
CASSSPLLGYTF	TRBV7-2	TRBJ1-2
CASSHREVDYGYTF	TRBV4-2	TRBJ1-2
CASGIYRFNYGYTF	TRBV2	TRBJ1-2
CSASSGGNTEAFF	TRBV29-1	TRBJ1-1